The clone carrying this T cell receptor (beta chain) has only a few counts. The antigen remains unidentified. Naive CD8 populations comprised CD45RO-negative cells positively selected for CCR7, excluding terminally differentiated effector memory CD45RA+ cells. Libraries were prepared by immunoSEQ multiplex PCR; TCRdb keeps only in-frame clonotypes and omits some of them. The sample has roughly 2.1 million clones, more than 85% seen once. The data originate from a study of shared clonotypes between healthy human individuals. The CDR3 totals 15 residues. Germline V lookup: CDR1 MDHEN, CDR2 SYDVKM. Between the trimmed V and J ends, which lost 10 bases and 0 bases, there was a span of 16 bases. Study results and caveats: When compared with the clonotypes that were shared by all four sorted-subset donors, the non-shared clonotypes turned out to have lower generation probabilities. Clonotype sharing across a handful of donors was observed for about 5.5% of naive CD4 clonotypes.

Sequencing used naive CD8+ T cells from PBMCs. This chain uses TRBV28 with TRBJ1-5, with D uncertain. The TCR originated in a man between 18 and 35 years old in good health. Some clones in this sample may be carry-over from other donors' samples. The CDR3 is CATAKGFYSNQPQHF. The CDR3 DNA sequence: TGTGCCACCGCAAAGGGATTTTATAGCAATCAGCCCCAGCATTTT.